Presented here are 17 T cell receptor beta chains from one specimen sequenced in a study of preoperative IRX-2 immunotherapy in early breast cancer (dated by TCRdb to between 2018 and 2021). The treatment or condition tag for this specimen amounts to: preoperative locoregional IRX-2 cytokine immunotherapy. To prepare the library, the immunoSEQ multiplex PCR assay was applied. TCRdb provides this immuneACCESS table in a form limited to in-frame rearrangements. Some clones are lacking; in checked studies, under half of them reflect an unresolved V gene, and why the rest are absent is not known. Present in this sample are tens of thousands of clones, more than 90% of which were seen just once. Jointly, the top ten make up under 8% of the sample. This specimen was acquired from a patient treated with IRX-2 immunotherapy. The receptors shown here come from a human donor with breast cancer.

The chain uses TRBV10-1 and TRBJ2-7; possibly TRBD1 for D (6 bases). V lost 4 bases and J 2 bases, leaving 12 bases between the germline ends. CDR1 and CDR2 (germline): WNHNN, SYGVQD (reference sequence). This CDR3 has 14 residues. DNA for the CDR3: TGCGCCAGCAGTGCTATGACAGGAGCCTACGAGCAGTACTTC. It codes for CASSAMTGAYEQYF.

The rearrangement uses TRBV7-6 and TRBJ2-7; 13 nucleotides line up with TRBD2. Germline V gives CDR1 SGHVS, CDR2 FNYEAQ. This CDR3 has 16 residues. Trimming at V came to 5 bases and at J to 7 bases, leaving 11 bases not matched to a gene. The CDR3 sequence is CASSPRGTSGAGEQYF. CDR3 nucleotide sequence: TGTGCCAGCAGCCCCCGAGGGACTAGCGGGGCTGGGGAGCAGTACTTC. The whole variable domain, filled in from reference TRBV7-6 and TRBJ2-7, reads GAGVSQSPRYKVTKRGQDVALRCDPISGHVSLYWYRQALGQGPEFLTYFNYEAQQDKSGLPNDRFSAERPEGSISTLTIQRTEQRDSAMYRCASSPRGTSGAGEQYFGPGTRLTVT.

The chain combines TRBV19 with TRBJ2-1, with 8 bases aligning to TRBD2. In germline, CDR1 is LNHDA, CDR2 SQIVND (reference sequence). The CDR3 sequence is 16 residues long. V was pared by 3 bases and J by 5 bases, with 9 bases of the junction left unmatched. CDR3 sequence: CASSIWAERENNEQFF. DNA for the CDR3: TGTGCCAGTAGTATTTGGGCAGAGCGGGAGAACAATGAGCAGTTCTTC. Drawing the rest from reference TRBV19 and TRBJ2-1, the complete variable domain is DGGITQSPKYLFRKEGQNVTLSCEQNLNHDAMYWYRQDPGQGLRLIYYSQIVNDFQKGDIAEGYSVSREKKESFPLTVTSAQKNPTAFYLCASSIWAERENNEQFFGPGTRLTVL.

This chain links TRBV6-1 with TRBJ1-5, with D hard to call. CDR1 is MNHNS and CDR2 is SASEGT in the germline V gene. V was cut by 4 bases and J by 2 bases, with 15 bases left in between. The CDR3 sequence is 16 residues long. The CDR3 region is CASSATRVAGNQPQHF. Here the CDR3 DNA reads TGTGCCAGCAGTGCAACTCGTGTCGCTGGCAATCAGCCCCAGCATTTT.

The DNA of the CDR3 is TGTGCCAGTAGTATCTACGGCTTGAACACTGAAGCTTTCTTT. Translating gives CASSIYGLNTEAFF. The chain carries TRBV19 and TRBJ1-1; D remains ambiguous. V dropped 3 bases and J dropped 0 bases, with 8 bases sitting between them. The length of the CDR3 is 14 residues. Germline CDR1 and CDR2: LNHDA and SQIVND (reference sequence).

The chain employs TRBV5-6 and TRBJ2-7; D perhaps matches TRBD2 (6 bases). Germline CDR1 SGHDT, CDR2 YYEEEE. There are 17 residues in the CDR3. V lost 0 bases and J lost 0, with 16 bases in between. CDR3 sequence reads: CASSLGPGSGVSYEQYF. CDR3 DNA sequence: TGTGCCAGCAGCTTGGGGCCGGGTAGCGGCGTCTCCTACGAGCAGTACTTC.

The chain couples TRBV7-6 to TRBJ1-6, with D unclear. V lost 10 bases, J lost 8 bases, and 18 bases lay in between. CDR3 length equals 14 residues. Germline V CDR1 and CDR2: SGHVS, FNYEAQ. The DNA of the CDR3 is TGTGCCACCGAGGTGACAATCGAGGATTCACCCCTCCACTTT. It translates to CATEVTIEDSPLHF.

V usage is TRBV7-9 and J usage is TRBJ2-1; 12 bases map to TRBD2. The CDR3 length is 17 residues. Germline values: CDR1 SEHNR, CDR2 FQNEAQ (reference sequence). Trimming cost V 5 bases and J 0 bases; bases outside gene matches: 5. The CDR3 here is CASSVGTSGSSYNEQFF. DNA of the CDR3: TGTGCCAGCAGCGTGGGGACTAGCGGGTCCTCCTACAATGAGCAGTTCTTC. The full variable domain, its missing parts supplied by reference TRBV7-9 and TRBJ2-1, is DTGVSQNPRHKITKRGQNVTFRCDPISEHNRLYWYRQTLGQGPEFLTYFQNEAQLEKSRLLSDRFSAERPKGSFSTLEIQRTEQGDSAMYLCASSVGTSGSSYNEQFFGPGTRLTVL.

V and J are TRBV19 and TRBJ1-3; no clear D. The V gene lost 8 bases and the J gene lost 0 bases, with 8 bases spanning the gap. Germline V gene lookup returns CDR1 LNHDA and CDR2 SQIVND (reference sequence). The CDR3 totals 13 residues. The CDR3 region has the DNA TGTGCCAGTGAGATGAGCTCTGGAAACACCATATATTTT. Protein sequence: CASEMSSGNTIYF.

The chain is built from TRBV19 and TRBJ1-4; no clear D. The germline V and J ends were trimmed by 2 bases and 0 bases, with 13 bases remaining between them. Germline assignment: CDR1 LNHDA and CDR2 SQIVND (reference sequence). The CDR3 has 17 amino acids. The CDR3 nucleotides read TGTGCCAGTAGTATATTCCCCCCCGGCGCAACTAATGAAAAACTGTTTTTT. It translates to CASSIFPPGATNEKLFF.

This clone was counted a single time. The chain couples TRBV4-2 to TRBJ2-7; 14 bases align to TRBD2. Germline-derived CDR1 and CDR2 are LGHNA and YNFKEQ. V was pared by 4 bases and J by 1 base, with 6 bases of the junction left unmatched. This CDR3 has 17 amino acids. In nucleotides, the CDR3 is TGTGCCAGCAGCCCAGGACTAGCGGGAGGCCCGTCCTACGAGCAGTACTTC. It translates to CASSPGLAGGPSYEQYF.

The chain carries TRBV25-1 and TRBJ2-2; 8 bases are a match to TRBD2. V lost 3 bases, J lost 1 base, and 1 base stayed unmatched. Germline values: CDR1 MGHDK, CDR2 SYGVNS. This CDR3 region has 15 residues. CDR3 DNA: TGTGCCAGCAGTGAGGGACTAGTGAACACCGGGGAGCTGTTTTTT. Translation gives CASSEGLVNTGELFF.

This sequence joins TRBV6-5 and TRBJ1-4; perhaps TRBD1 as D (6 bases). V was pared by 9 bases and J by 6 bases, with 14 bases between. This CDR3 is 13 amino acids long. Germline loops: CDR1 MNHEY, CDR2 SVGAGI. The CDR3 bases are TGTGCCAGTCAACAGGGATACTATGAAAAACTGTTTTTT. Amino acid sequence: CASQQGYYEKLFF.

The count of this clone is one. The gene calls are TRBV9 and TRBJ1-2, with a tentative D call TRBD1 (5 bases). This CDR3 spans 15 amino acids. Looked up from germline, CDR1 is SGDLS and CDR2 is YYNGEE. Trimming took 5 bases from V and 2 from J, leaving 16 bases between them. Written as DNA, the CDR3 is TGTGCCAGCAGTGCTACCGGGACCCCAAACTATGGCTACACCTTC. It translates to CASSATGTPNYGYTF.

The chain's CDR3 is CASSVRTLGVNEQFF. CDR3 sequence (DNA): TGTGCCAGCAGCGTTAGGACCCTAGGGGTCAATGAGCAGTTCTTC. The chain couples TRBV9 to TRBJ2-1, with a possible D match to TRBD1 (5 bases). V gave up 2 bases and J gave up 6 bases, with 15 bases separating them. CDR3 length: 15 amino acids. Germline CDR1 and CDR2: SGDLS and YYNGEE.

The rearrangement joins TRBV18 to TRBJ1-6; perhaps TRBD1 as D (5 bases). Deletions cut 4 bases from V and 5 bases from J, with 12 bases between. The CDR3 sequence is 15 residues long. Germline assignment: CDR1 KGHSH and CDR2 LQKENI. The DNA of the CDR3 is TGTGCCAGCTCACTGTTTCGGGGGGATAATTCACCCCTCCACTTT. It translates to CASSLFRGDNSPLHF.

The J gene is TRBJ2-7, the V gene TRBV5-4; D unresolved. Trimming left V 0 bases short and J 2 bases short, with 3 bases between. The germline V gene encodes CDR1 SGHNT and CDR2 YYREEE (reference sequence). The CDR3 extends over 12 amino acids. The CDR3: CASSLDTYEQYF. CDR3 nucleotides: TGTGCCAGCAGCTTGGATACCTACGAGCAGTACTTC.